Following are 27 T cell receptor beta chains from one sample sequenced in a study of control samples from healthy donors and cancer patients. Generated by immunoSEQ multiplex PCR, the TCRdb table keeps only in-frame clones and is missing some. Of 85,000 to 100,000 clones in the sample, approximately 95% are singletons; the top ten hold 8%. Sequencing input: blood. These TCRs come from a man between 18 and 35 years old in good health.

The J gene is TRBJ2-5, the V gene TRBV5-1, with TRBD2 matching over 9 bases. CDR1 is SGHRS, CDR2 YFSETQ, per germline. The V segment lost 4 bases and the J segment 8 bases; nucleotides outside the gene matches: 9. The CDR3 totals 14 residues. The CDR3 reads CASSGGRAISTQYF. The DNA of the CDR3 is TGCGCCAGCAGCGGCGGGAGGGCCATTAGCACCCAGTACTTC. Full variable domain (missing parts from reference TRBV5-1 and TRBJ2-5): KAGVTQTPRYLIKTRGQQVTLSCSPISGHRSVSWYQQTPGQGLQFLFEYFSETQRNKGNFPGRFSGRQFSNSRSEMNVSTLELGDSALYLCASSGGRAISTQYFGPGTRLLVL.

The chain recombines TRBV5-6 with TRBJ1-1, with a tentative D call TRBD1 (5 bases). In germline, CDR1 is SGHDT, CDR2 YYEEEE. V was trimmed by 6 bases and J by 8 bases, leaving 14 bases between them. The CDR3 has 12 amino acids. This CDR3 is CASNRWGKEAFF. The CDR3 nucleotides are TGTGCCAGCAACCGCTGGGGGAAAGAAGCTTTCTTT.

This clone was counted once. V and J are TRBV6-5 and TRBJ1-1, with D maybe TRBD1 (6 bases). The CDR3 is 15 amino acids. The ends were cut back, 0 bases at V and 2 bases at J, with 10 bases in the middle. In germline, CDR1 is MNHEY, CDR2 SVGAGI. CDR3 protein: CASSYSGGLNTEAFF. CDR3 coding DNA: TGTGCCAGCAGTTACTCTGGGGGGCTTAACACTGAAGCTTTCTTT.

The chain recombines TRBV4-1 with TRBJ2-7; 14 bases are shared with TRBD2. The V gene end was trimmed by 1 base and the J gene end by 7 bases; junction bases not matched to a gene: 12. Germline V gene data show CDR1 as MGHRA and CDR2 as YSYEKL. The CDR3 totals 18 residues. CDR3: CASSQGIGAGLAGVEQYF. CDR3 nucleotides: TGCGCCAGCAGCCAAGGGATAGGGGCGGGACTAGCGGGAGTTGAGCAGTACTTC.

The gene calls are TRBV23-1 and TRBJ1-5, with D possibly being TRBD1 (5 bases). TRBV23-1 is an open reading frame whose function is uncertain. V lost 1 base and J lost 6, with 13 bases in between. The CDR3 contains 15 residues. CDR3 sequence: CASSQFCQGVQPQHF. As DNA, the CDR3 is TGCGCCAGCAGTCAATTCTGCCAGGGTGTTCAGCCCCAGCATTTT.

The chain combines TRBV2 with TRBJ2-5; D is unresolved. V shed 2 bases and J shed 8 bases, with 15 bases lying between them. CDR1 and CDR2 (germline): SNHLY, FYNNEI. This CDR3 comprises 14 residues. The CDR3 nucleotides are TGTGCCAGCAGTGAAAGGAGCCCGGTGGGTACCCAGTACTTC. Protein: CASSERSPVGTQYF.

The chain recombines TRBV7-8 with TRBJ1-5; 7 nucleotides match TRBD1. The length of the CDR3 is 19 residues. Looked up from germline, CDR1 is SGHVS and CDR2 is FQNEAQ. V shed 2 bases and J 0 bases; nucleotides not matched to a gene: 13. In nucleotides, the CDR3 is TGTGCCAGCAGCTTAAGACCTCGACAGGGTGGGTATAGCAATCAGCCCCAGCATTTT. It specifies CASSLRPRQGGYSNQPQHF.

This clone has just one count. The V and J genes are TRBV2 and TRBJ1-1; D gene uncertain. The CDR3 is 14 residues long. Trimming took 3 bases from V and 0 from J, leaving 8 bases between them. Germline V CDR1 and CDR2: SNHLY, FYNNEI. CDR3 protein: CASSESTVNTEAFF. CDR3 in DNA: TGTGCCAGCAGTGAGTCGACGGTGAACACTGAAGCTTTCTTT.

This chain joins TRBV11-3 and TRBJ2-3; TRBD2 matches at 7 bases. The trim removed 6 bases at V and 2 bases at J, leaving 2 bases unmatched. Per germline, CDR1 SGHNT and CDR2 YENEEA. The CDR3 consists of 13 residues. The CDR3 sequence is CASSAGVTDTQYF. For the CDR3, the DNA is TGTGCCAGCAGTGCGGGGGTCACAGATACGCAGTATTTT.

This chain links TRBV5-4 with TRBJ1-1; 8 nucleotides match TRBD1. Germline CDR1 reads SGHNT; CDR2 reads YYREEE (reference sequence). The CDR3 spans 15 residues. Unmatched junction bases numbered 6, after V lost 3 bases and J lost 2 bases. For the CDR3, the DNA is TGTGCCAGCAGCTCGAGGACAGGGTATAACACTGAAGCTTTCTTT. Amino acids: CASSSRTGYNTEAFF.

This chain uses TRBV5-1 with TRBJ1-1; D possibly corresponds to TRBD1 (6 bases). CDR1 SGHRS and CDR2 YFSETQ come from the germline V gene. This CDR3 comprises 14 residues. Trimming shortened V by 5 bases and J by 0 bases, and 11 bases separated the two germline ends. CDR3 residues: CASRLGQLNTEAFF. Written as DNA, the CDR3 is TGCGCCAGCAGGCTCGGACAGCTGAACACTGAAGCTTTCTTT.

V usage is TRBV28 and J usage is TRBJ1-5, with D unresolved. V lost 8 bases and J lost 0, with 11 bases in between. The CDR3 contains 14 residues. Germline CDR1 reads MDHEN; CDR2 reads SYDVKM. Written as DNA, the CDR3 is TGTGCCAGCTCCCTTGCGGGTAGCAATCAGCCCCAGCATTTT. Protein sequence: CASSLAGSNQPQHF.

In DNA, the CDR3 is TGCGCCAGCAGCCCCGTGGGGTGGCTTACCAGCTATAGCGGCGCGAACACAGATACGCAGTATTTT. Its protein product is CASSPVGWLTSYSGANTDTQYF. V gene TRBV5-1 combines with J gene TRBJ2-3, with a possible D match to TRBD2 (6 bases). CDR1 SGHRS and CDR2 YFSETQ come from the germline V gene. Between the trimmed V and J ends, which lost 4 bases and 2 bases, there was a span of 35 bases. CDR3 length equals 22 residues.

In nucleotides, the CDR3 is TGTGCCAGCAGCCAAGACCCAATGGACAGAGGGAACACTGAAGCTTTCTTT. This gives the protein CASSQDPMDRGNTEAFF. This rearrangement joins TRBV14 to TRBJ1-1; the D gene is possibly TRBD1 (6 bases). The length of the CDR3 is 17 residues. Germline assignment: CDR1 SGHDN and CDR2 FVKESK. Trimming took 0 bases from V and 1 from J, leaving 15 bases between them.

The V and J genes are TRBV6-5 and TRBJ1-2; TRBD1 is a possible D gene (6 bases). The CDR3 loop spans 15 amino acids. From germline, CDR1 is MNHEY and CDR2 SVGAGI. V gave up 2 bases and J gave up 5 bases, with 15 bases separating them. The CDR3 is CASSYGAGVEYGYTF. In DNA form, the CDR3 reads TGTGCCAGCAGTTACGGTGCAGGGGTGGAGTATGGCTACACCTTC.

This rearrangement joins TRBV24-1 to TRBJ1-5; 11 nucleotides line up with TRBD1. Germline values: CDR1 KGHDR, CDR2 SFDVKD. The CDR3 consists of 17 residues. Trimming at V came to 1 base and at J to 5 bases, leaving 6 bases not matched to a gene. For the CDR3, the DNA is TGTGCCACCAGTGATTTAAAGCCGGGACAGGGGGATCAGCCCCAGCATTTT. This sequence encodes CATSDLKPGQGDQPQHF.

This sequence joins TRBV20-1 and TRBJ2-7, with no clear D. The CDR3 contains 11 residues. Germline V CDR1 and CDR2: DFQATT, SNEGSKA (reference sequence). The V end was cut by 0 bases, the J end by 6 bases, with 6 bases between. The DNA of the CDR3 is TGCAGTGCTAGAGATAATGGCGAGCAGTACTTC. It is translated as CSARDNGEQYF.

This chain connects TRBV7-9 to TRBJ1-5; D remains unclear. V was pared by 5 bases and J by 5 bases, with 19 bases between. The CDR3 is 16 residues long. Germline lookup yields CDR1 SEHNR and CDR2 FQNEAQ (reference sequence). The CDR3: CASSPSPGAGDQPQHF. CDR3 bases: TGTGCCAGCAGCCCTTCTCCTGGTGCGGGCGATCAGCCCCAGCATTTT.

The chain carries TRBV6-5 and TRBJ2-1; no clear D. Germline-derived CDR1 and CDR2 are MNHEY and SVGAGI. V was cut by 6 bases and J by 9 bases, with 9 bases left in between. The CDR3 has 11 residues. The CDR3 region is CASRAGGEQFF. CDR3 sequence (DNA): TGTGCCAGCAGGGCCGGCGGTGAGCAGTTCTTC.

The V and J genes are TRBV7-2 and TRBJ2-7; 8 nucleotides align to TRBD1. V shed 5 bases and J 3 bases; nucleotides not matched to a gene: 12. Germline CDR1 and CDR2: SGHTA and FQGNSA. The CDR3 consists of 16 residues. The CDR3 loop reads CASSPAGGQDYYEQYF. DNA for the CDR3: TGTGCCAGCAGCCCAGCTGGGGGACAGGACTACTACGAGCAGTACTTC.

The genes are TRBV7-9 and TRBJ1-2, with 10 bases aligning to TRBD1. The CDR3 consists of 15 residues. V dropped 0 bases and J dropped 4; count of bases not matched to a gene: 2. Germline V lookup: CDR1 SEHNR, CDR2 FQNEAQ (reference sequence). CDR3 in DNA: TGTGCCAGCAGCTTAGCGGGACAGGGGAGCTATGGCTACACCTTC. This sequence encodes CASSLAGQGSYGYTF.

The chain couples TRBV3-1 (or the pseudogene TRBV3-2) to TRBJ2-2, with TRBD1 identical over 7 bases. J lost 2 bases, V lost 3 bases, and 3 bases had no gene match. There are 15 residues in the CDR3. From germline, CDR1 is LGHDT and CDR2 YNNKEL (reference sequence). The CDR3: CASSQWDSNTGELFF. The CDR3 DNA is TGTGCCAGCAGCCAGTGGGACAGTAACACCGGGGAGCTGTTTTTT.

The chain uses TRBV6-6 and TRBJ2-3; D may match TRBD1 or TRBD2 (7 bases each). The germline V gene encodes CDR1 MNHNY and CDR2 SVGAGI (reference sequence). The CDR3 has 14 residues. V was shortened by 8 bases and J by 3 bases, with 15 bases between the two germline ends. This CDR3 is CASCPGGGTDTQYF. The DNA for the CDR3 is TGTGCCAGCTGCCCAGGGGGGGGAACAGATACGCAGTATTTT.

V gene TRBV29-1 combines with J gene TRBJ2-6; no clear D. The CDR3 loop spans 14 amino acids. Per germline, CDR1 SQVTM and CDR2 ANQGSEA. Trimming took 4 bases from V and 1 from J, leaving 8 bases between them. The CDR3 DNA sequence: TGCAGCGTTGCGACTGAGTCTGGGGCCAACGTCCTGACTTTC. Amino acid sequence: CSVATESGANVLTF.

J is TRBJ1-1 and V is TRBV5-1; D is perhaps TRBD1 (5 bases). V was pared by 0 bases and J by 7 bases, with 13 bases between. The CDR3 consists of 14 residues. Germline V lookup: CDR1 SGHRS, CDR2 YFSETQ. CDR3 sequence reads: CASSLGDRTFEAFF. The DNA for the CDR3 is TGCGCCAGCAGCTTGGGAGACAGAACGTTTGAAGCTTTCTTT.

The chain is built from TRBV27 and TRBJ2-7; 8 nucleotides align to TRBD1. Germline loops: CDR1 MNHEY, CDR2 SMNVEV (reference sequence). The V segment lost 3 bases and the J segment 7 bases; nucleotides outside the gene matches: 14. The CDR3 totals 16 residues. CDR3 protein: CASSLSGGRGMGEQYF. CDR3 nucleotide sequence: TGTGCCAGCAGTTTGTCAGGGGGCAGGGGGATGGGGGAGCAGTACTTC.

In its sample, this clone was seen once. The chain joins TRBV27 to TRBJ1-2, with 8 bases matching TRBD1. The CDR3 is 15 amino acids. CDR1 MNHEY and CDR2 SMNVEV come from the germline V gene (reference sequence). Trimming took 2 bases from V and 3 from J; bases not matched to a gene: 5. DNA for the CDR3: TGTGCCAGCAGTTTAACCCAGGGGGCGCACTATGGCTACACCTTC. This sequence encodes CASSLTQGAHYGYTF.